A single sample gave rise to the 18 T cell receptor beta chains below, sequenced in a study of T cell repertoires in cytomegalovirus infection. TCRdb redid the calling of the reads with MiXCR, one entry per CDR3 protein. This table has roughly 110,000 distinct CDR3 sequences, about 33% appearing once. Which antigens these TCRs recognize remains unknown. Sequencing was performed on CD8+ T cells from cultured PBMCs, taken from culture after CMV antigen stimulation. These receptors came from a human donor in good health (CMV status not recorded). Some clones in this sample may be carry-over from other donors' samples.

The sample holds a few counts of this clonotype. An end of the junction differs from the germline gene, which may be a read error. The CDR3 region is CASSQDNLAGDTQYF. DNA of the CDR3: TGTGCCAGCAGCCAAGATAACCTAGCGGGGGATACGCAGTATTTT. V and J are TRBV4-1 and TRBJ2-3; TRBD2 matches at 9 bases. This CDR3 spans 15 amino acids. Germline V CDR1 and CDR2: MGHRA, YSYEKL.

V and J are TRBV7-6 and TRBJ1-1; perhaps TRBD1 as D (5 bases). Germline-derived CDR1 and CDR2 are SGHVS and FNYEAQ. This CDR3 contains 15 residues. V lost 5 bases, J lost 2 bases, and 15 bases lay in between. The CDR3 loop is CASSVVGDANTEAFF. The CDR3, as DNA: TGTGCCAGCAGCGTAGTTGGGGACGCAAACACTGAAGCTTTCTTT.

The chain links TRBV12-3 or TRBV12-4 to TRBJ1-2, with a weak D call TRBD1 (5 bases). The CDR3 consists of 13 residues. Trimming cost V 5 bases and J 7 bases, with 14 bases left between them. The CDR3 DNA follows: TGTGCCAGCAGTCCTTGGGGGGTTTTTGGCTACACCTTC. It encodes CASSPWGVFGYTF.

The CDR3 sequence: CASSIQGYGYTF. The DNA of the CDR3 is TGTGCCAGCAGTATACAGGGCTATGGCTACACCTTC. The chain couples TRBV25-1 to TRBJ1-2; a weak D match, TRBD1 (6 bases). From germline, CDR1 is MGHDK and CDR2 SYGVNS. The CDR3 sequence is 12 residues long. Trimming shortened V by 5 bases and J by 4 bases, and 8 bases separated the two germline ends.

This clonotype was recorded at least ten times. The genes are TRBV7-9 and TRBJ2-3, with 16 bases identical to TRBD2. CDR1 and CDR2 (germline): SEHNR, FQNEAQ (reference sequence). CDR3 length: 20 residues. Trimming at V came to 5 bases and at J to 1 base, leaving 12 bases not matched to a gene. CDR3 residues: CASSQPPGLAGGQGTDTQYF. Written as DNA, the CDR3 is TGTGCCAGCAGCCAACCGCCGGGACTAGCGGGGGGGCAGGGCACAGATACGCAGTATTTT.

This clonotype was counted only a few times. This chain joins TRBV6-1 and TRBJ1-1; TRBD1 aligns across 8 bases. CDR1 MNHNS and CDR2 SASEGT come from the germline V gene. This CDR3 has 13 residues. The V gene end was trimmed by 5 bases and the J gene end by 4 bases; junction bases not matched to a gene: 3. In DNA, the CDR3 is TGTGCCAGCAGTCAGGGGGCGCCCACTGAAGCTTTCTTT. It yields the protein CASSQGAPTEAFF.

V gene TRBV6-6 combines with J gene TRBJ1-4; no reliable D call. The CDR3 is 13 residues long. The V end lost 7 bases, the J end lost 2 bases, and 8 bases lay between the germline ends. CDR1 MNHNY and CDR2 SVGAGI come from the germline V gene (reference sequence). The CDR3 DNA reads as TGTGCCAGCACGGGGAACACTAATGAAAAACTGTTTTTT. Protein product: CASTGNTNEKLFF.

This clonotype was detected ten times or more. J is TRBJ1-5 and V is TRBV7-2; 8 bases are a match to TRBD1. The V gene end was trimmed by 4 bases and the J gene end by 5 bases; junction bases not matched to a gene: 4. Germline lookup yields CDR1 SGHTA and CDR2 FQGNSA. This CDR3 has 14 amino acids. The CDR3 coding sequence is TGTGCCAGCAGCTGGACAGGGATTCATCAGCCCCAGCATTTT. As protein: CASSWTGIHQPQHF.

This clonotype was counted ten times or more. The V gene is TRBV11-2, the J gene TRBJ1-1, with a weak D call TRBD1 (5 bases). Germline V gives CDR1 SGHAT, CDR2 FQNNGV. Trimming stripped 1 base from V and 10 bases from J, with 13 bases between. There are 13 residues in the CDR3. The CDR3 DNA reads TGTGCCAGCAGCTTAGGTATGTGGACATCAGCTTTCTTT. Its protein product is CASSLGMWTSAFF. The full variable domain, completed using reference TRBV11-2 and TRBJ1-1, is EAGVAQSPRYKIIEKRQSVAFWCNPISGHATLYWYQQILGQGPKLLIQFQNNGVVDDSQLPKDRFSAERLKGVDSTLKIQPAKLEDSAVYLCASSLGMWTSAFFGQGTRLTVV.

The chain couples TRBV6-6 to TRBJ1-1; unclear D gene. V lost 5 bases and J lost 6, with 7 bases in between. This CDR3 has 11 amino acids. From germline, CDR1 is MNHNY and CDR2 SVGAGI (reference sequence). The CDR3 DNA reads as TGTGCCAGCAGTCCAGGTTCTGAAGCTTTCTTT. Its translation is CASSPGSEAFF.

This clonotype occurred many times. This chain connects TRBV7-2 to TRBJ2-7, with D maybe TRBD2 (5 bases). The CDR3 length is 14 residues. CDR1 and CDR2 from the germline V gene are SGHTA and FQGNSA. V was pared by 4 bases and J by 3 bases, with 13 bases between. The CDR3 reads CASSSGGRGYEQYF. CDR3 DNA: TGTGCCAGCAGCTCCGGAGGCCGGGGCTACGAGCAGTACTTC.

The V and J genes are TRBV27 and TRBJ1-2; D call uncertain. V lost 5 bases to trimming and J lost 0 bases, with 10 bases between them. CDR3 length: 14 residues. Germline loops: CDR1 MNHEY, CDR2 SMNVEV (reference sequence). The CDR3 loop is CASSPGPTNYGYTF. In DNA form, the CDR3 reads TGTGCCAGCAGTCCCGGACCGACTAACTATGGCTACACCTTC.

This clonotype was observed many times. The rearrangement links TRBV7-8 to TRBJ2-5, with a tentative D call TRBD1 (6 bases). Germline V lookup: CDR1 SGHVS, CDR2 FQNEAQ. This CDR3 has 14 amino acids. V lost 5 bases, J lost 5 bases, and 15 bases lay in between. Here the CDR3 DNA reads TGTGCCAGCAGCCCATCCAGGGGTGGGGAGACCCAGTACTTC. This sequence encodes CASSPSRGGETQYF.

The CDR3 spells CASSQPGNTEAFF. In nucleotides, the CDR3 is TGCGCCAGCAGCCAACCAGGGAACACTGAAGCTTTCTTT. The V and J genes are TRBV4-1 and TRBJ1-1; no firm D call. Per the germline V gene, CDR1 is MGHRA and CDR2 is YSYEKL. Trimming took 2 bases from V and 1 from J, leaving 5 bases between them. CDR3 length equals 13 residues.

The genes are TRBV27 and TRBJ2-1; 8 positions match TRBD2. Per the germline V gene, CDR1 is MNHEY and CDR2 is SMNVEV (reference sequence). V shed 4 bases, J shed 6 bases, and the junction held 5 bases outside the gene matches. The CDR3 runs 14 residues. CDR3 nucleotide sequence: TGTGCCAGCAGTTCCTCGGGACTAGTCAATGAGCAGTTCTTC. Translation: CASSSSGLVNEQFF.

This clonotype came up many times. V usage is TRBV12-3 or TRBV12-4 and J usage is TRBJ1-1; a weak D match, TRBD1 (6 bases). Between the trimmed V and J ends, which lost 7 bases and 4 bases, there was a span of 16 bases. The CDR3 is 14 amino acids. CDR3 coding DNA: TGTGCCAGCACCGATGACAGGTTCGGCACTGAAGCTTTCTTT. Amino acid sequence: CASTDDRFGTEAFF.

The rearrangement links TRBV7-9 to TRBJ2-7; 8 bases are a match to TRBD2. The CDR3 contains 15 residues. Germline CDR1 reads SEHNR; CDR2 reads FQNEAQ (reference sequence). With V trimmed by 5 bases and J by 7 bases, 13 bases remained unmatched. For the CDR3, the DNA is TGTGCCAGCAGCACCTTCACGGGGGGGCCGGTAGAGCAGTACTTC. This sequence encodes CASSTFTGGPVEQYF.

This clonotype was counted a few times. The J gene is TRBJ2-1, the V gene TRBV12-3 or TRBV12-4; 10 bases match TRBD2. V gave up 5 bases and J gave up 7 bases; unmatched junction bases: 11. This CDR3 spans 16 amino acids. The CDR3 region has the DNA TGTGCCAGCAGTCCCCCACTAGCGGGGTCGAAGAATGAGCAGTTCTTC. This sequence encodes CASSPPLAGSKNEQFF.